The source of this T cell receptor (beta chain) is a study of shared clonotypes between healthy human individuals. Study at large: Three plates were used per donor for CD4 naive, three for CD4 memory, two for CD8 naive and one for CD8 memory. Study-wide points: Naive CD4 clonotypes overlapped across a handful of donors at approximately 4.5%. Generally, naive subsets came out with larger estimated richness than memory subsets.

Libraries were prepared by immunoSEQ multiplex PCR; TCRdb keeps only in-frame clonotypes and omits some of them. The table lists fewer than 3 million clones, 80% to 95% of them singletons. V dropped 5 bases and J dropped 3 bases, with 19 bases sitting between them. CDR1 and CDR2 from the germline V gene are SGHAT and FQNNGV. The length of the CDR3 is 16 residues. A CD45RA-negative memory subset and a CD45RA+ naive subset were separated from the CD4+ cells. A note on this clone: The antigen remains undetermined.

This sequence joins TRBV11-2 and TRBJ1-2; D is possibly TRBD1 (6 bases). Sequencing input: naive CD4+ T cells from PBMCs. Indicated subset: CD45RA+ positively selected. This clonotype was obtained from a man aged 18 to 30 in good health. Some clones in this sample may be carry-over from other donors' samples. In DNA, the CDR3 is TGTGCCAGCAGCGCCCCGTTGACTGGGGGCGACTATGGCTACACCTTC. Translating gives CASSAPLTGGDYGYTF.